This TCR beta chain stems from a study of T cell repertoires in cytomegalovirus infection. On the study more broadly: Peptides in the study included HLA-C-restricted and HLA-B-restricted CMV epitopes. Public TCR beta signatures marked donors with CMV infection and the matching HLA.

TCRdb recomputed calls from the reads with MiXCR, one row per CDR3 protein. The repertoire holds roughly 990,000 distinct CDR3 sequences, around 32% seen once, with around 15% in the top ten. Germline V CDR1 and CDR2: MNHNY, SVGAGI (reference sequence). The CDR3 consists of 17 residues. Trimming cost V 2 bases and J 0 bases, with 14 bases left between them. On this clonotype: No antigen is known for it.

The chain combines TRBV6-6 with TRBJ1-3; D not certain. This clonotype originated in a human donor in good health (CMV status not recorded). Some clones in this sample may be carry-over from other donors' samples. The source material was cultured CD8+ T cells from PBMCs, sampled from culture after CMV antigen stimulation. The CDR3 sequence: CASSYPPQTNSGNTIYF. The CDR3 nucleotides read TGTGCCAGCAGTTACCCCCCTCAAACGAACTCTGGAAACACCATATATTTT.